A selection of T cell receptor beta chains follows, all from one sample in a study of technical replicates of blood from a few donors. Here immunoSEQ multiplex PCR was the method, and the copy in TCRdb shows in-frame clones only, minus some. The data hold over 10,000 clones, with around 93% observed a single time. Source material: PBMCs. Receptor source: a human donor in good health. Both conserved end residues are part of each CDR3. D genes are given only for firm matches. Clone size is given for some rows only: seen once, a few or many times, or a class if the clone is expanded.

abundance	v_gene	d_gene	j_gene	CDR3nt	CDR3aa
.	TRBV5-6	TRBD1	TRBJ2-1	TGTGCCAGCAGCCCAGGGGGATCCGACAATGAGCAGTTCTTC	CASSPGGSDNEQFF
.	TRBV6-6	.	TRBJ1-2	TGTGCCAGCAGTTATTCGGGGGACTATGGCTACACCTTC	CASSYSGDYGYTF
.	TRBV29-1	.	TRBJ1-1	TGCAGCGTTATGACAGGATCGAACACTGAAGCTTTCTTT	CSVMTGSNTEAFF
.	TRBV19	TRBD1	TRBJ1-2	TGTGCCAGTAGTACCTGGGACAGCGGCGGCTACACCTTC	CASSTWDSGGYTF
.	TRBV18	.	TRBJ2-7	TGTGCCAGCTCACCACGGGCGGCGGTGGGGGGTGGCGAGCAGTACTTC	CASSPRAAVGGGEQYF
medium-sized	TRBV6-4	TRBD2	TRBJ2-1	TGTGCCAGCAGTGATTCAACTAGCGGGAGTAATGAGCAGTTCTTC	CASSDSTSGSNEQFF
.	TRBV7-9	TRBD2	TRBJ2-1	TGTGCCAGCAGCTTAGGACAAGGACTAGCGGGAGTTGAGCAGTTCTTC	CASSLGQGLAGVEQFF
.	TRBV27	.	TRBJ2-1	TGTGCCAGCACGACAGGACGCAATGAGCAGTTCTTC	CASTTGRNEQFF
.	TRBV5-1	.	TRBJ2-3	TGCGCCAGCAGCTTGGGCCGGGATGGATGGAGCACAGATACGCAGTATTTT	CASSLGRDGWSTDTQYF
.	TRBV5-1	.	TRBJ2-7	TGCGCCAGCAGCACCGGGGGAAACCCCTACGAGCAGTACTTC	CASSTGGNPYEQYF
.	TRBV11-3	TRBD2	TRBJ2-1	TGTGCCAGCAGCTTGGGGGGGAAAGGGTACAATGAGCAGTTCTTC	CASSLGGKGYNEQFF
once	TRBV28	.	TRBJ2-1	TGTGCCAGCAACCCGAGCGGCGCCCCCTACAATGAGCAGTTCTTC	CASNPSGAPYNEQFF
.	TRBV6-1	.	TRBJ1-5	TGTGCCAGCAGCTATCAGGGGATTGCCTATCAGCCCCAGCATTTT	CASSYQGIAYQPQHF
.	TRBV20-1	.	TRBJ2-7	TGCAGTGCTGCGACTATATACGAGCAGTACTTC	CSAATIYEQYF
.	TRBV5-1	.	TRBJ1-2	TGCGCCAGCAGCTTGGAAGGGGCGACAAACTATGGCTACACCTTC	CASSLEGATNYGYTF
.	TRBV5-4	.	TRBJ2-1	TGTGCCAGTACCGAGGGGCTAGCGAACGATGAGCAGTTCTTC	CASTEGLANDEQFF
.	TRBV10-3	TRBD2	TRBJ2-2	TGTGCCATCAGTGCAGGACTAGCTTCGAACACCGGGGAGCTGTTTTTT	CAISAGLASNTGELFF
.	TRBV7-7	TRBD2	TRBJ2-5	TGTGCCAGCAGCCTGGGACTAGCGCTTGGGGGACAAGAGACCCAGTACTTC	CASSLGLALGGQETQYF
few	TRBV6-5	TRBD1	TRBJ2-1	TGTGCCAGCAGTCCGTTGACAGGGCTCAATGAGCAGTTCTTC	CASSPLTGLNEQFF
once	TRBV19	.	TRBJ2-1	TGTGCCAGTAGGGCGGCGGGCAATTCCTACAATGAGCAGTTCTTC	CASRAAGNSYNEQFF